This record covers a single T cell receptor beta chain. Trimming at V came to 6 bases and at J to 1 base, leaving 13 bases not matched to a gene. Germline V gene data show CDR1 as MDHEN and CDR2 as SYDVKM. There are 18 residues in the CDR3. Use of 60 Vbeta and 13 Jbeta primers characterized the PCR. Method: immunoSEQ multiplex PCR; TCRdb's copy keeps in-frame clones and lacks some. This table holds approximately 110,000 clones, roughly 70% found once. This specimen comes from a study of cytomegalovirus exposure and HLA in healthy donors. The TCR sequence derives from a man aged 18 to 29 in good health and CMV-seropositive. The J gene is TRBJ1-5, the V gene TRBV28; 9 nucleotides line up with TRBD1. Sequenced sample: PBMCs. The CDR3 protein is CASRFGTGFFRSNQPQHF. The CDR3 DNA follows: TGTGCCAGCAGGTTCGGGACAGGGTTCTTTAGGAGCAATCAGCCCCAGCATTTT.